One sample yielded the 7 T cell receptor beta chains listed below, sequenced in a study of T-cell memory formation after mild COVID-19. MiXCR was run by TCRdb on the 5' RACE reads, yielding one entry per CDR3 protein. The profile shows around 400,000 distinct CDR3 sequences, 20% to 25% of them singletons. The specimen sequenced was PBMCs or a T cell subset sorted from them (not recorded which). These TCRs come from an adult woman who had mild COVID-19 (a few samples of this study predate the infection). Cell type and time point are not known.

In this sample, this clonotype turned up a few times. The chain employs TRBV5-1 and TRBJ2-1; 11 positions agree with TRBD1. Germline values: CDR1 SGHRS, CDR2 YFSETQ. CDR3 size: 17 residues. Unmatched junction bases numbered 8, after V lost 4 bases and J lost 2 bases. This CDR3 is CASSAPRTGGAYNEQFF. As DNA, the CDR3 is TGCGCCAGCAGCGCACCACGGACAGGGGGCGCCTACAATGAGCAGTTCTTC.

This clonotype was observed a few times. The V and J genes are TRBV7-9 and TRBJ1-2, with D unclear. This CDR3 has 13 residues. The germline CDR1 and CDR2 sequences are SEHNR and FQNEAQ (reference sequence). Trimming removed 4 bases at V and 7 bases at J, with 13 bases between. CDR3 coding DNA: TGTGCCAGCAGCTACGAGAGGGTATTTGGCTACACCTTC. Protein: CASSYERVFGYTF.

The CDR3 nucleotides read TGTGCCACGTTACTTGACCGGGGGCACAATGAGCAGTTCTTC. Protein: CATLLDRGHNEQFF. The chain recombines TRBV15 with TRBJ2-1, with D perhaps matching TRBD1 or TRBD2 (6 bases each). The CDR3 loop spans 14 amino acids. Deletions cut 9 bases from V and 5 bases from J, with 17 bases between. Germline V gene sequence: CDR1 LNHNV, CDR2 YYDKDF (reference sequence).

There are a few counts of this clonotype. The chain recombines TRBV6-5 with TRBJ1-2; D is unresolved. Trimming left V 7 bases short and J 3 bases short, with 15 bases between. The CDR3 is 14 amino acids. Germline-derived CDR1 and CDR2 are MNHEY and SVGAGI. In DNA form, the CDR3 reads TGTGCCAGCAATAAATACGGGATCCACTATGGCTACACCTTC. Protein sequence: CASNKYGIHYGYTF.

The chain is built from TRBV7-9 and TRBJ2-7, with TRBD2 matching 9 bases. Germline CDR1 SEHNR, CDR2 FQNEAQ (reference sequence). V shed 2 bases and J 4 bases; nucleotides not matched to a gene: 6. The CDR3 loop spans 15 amino acids. In DNA, the CDR3 is TGTGCCAGCAGCTTATCGCGGGAGGGGGGATACGAGCAGTACTTC. Its protein is CASSLSREGGYEQYF.

This clonotype showed up many times. The genes are TRBV18 and TRBJ2-7, with TRBD2 identical over 9 bases. This CDR3 has 17 amino acids. V lost 2 bases to trimming and J lost 1 base; unmatched junction nucleotides: 9. Per germline, CDR1 KGHSH and CDR2 LQKENI. The CDR3 sequence is CASSPSLLAGPSYEQYF. The DNA for the CDR3 is TGTGCCAGCTCACCAAGTCTCCTAGCGGGACCATCCTACGAGCAGTACTTC.

The chain links TRBV15 to TRBJ1-1; D not certain. V shed 0 bases and J shed 1 base, with 12 bases lying between them. The CDR3 is made up of 16 amino acids. Germline assignment: CDR1 LNHNV and CDR2 YYDKDF (reference sequence). DNA of the CDR3: TGTGCCACCAGCAGAGATGGTAGCGGGTCGAACACTGAAGCTTTCTTT. Protein product: CATSRDGSGSNTEAFF.